These 7 T cell receptor beta chains were all obtained from the same sample, sequenced in a study of Graves' ophthalmopathy and Graves' hyperthyroidism. Amplification from RNA transcripts yielded the TCR beta CDR3 regions. HTBI primers primed a first-round RT-PCR, and a second-round multiplex PCR followed. TCRdb re-called the multiplex PCR reads through MiXCR, storing one row per CDR3 protein. The sample has about 1.2 million distinct CDR3 sequences, about 38% seen once. Sequences were obtained from peripheral blood or thyroid tissue (not recorded which). The receptors shown here come from an adult man with Graves' hyperthyroidism.

At least ten counts were recorded for this clonotype. The V and J genes are TRBV7-9 and TRBJ1-4, with D possibly TRBD1 on 6 matching bases. Germline-derived CDR1 and CDR2 are SEHNR and FQNEAQ (reference sequence). The CDR3 runs to 14 residues. The germline V and J ends were trimmed by 4 bases and 8 bases, with 14 bases remaining between them. The chain's CDR3 is CASSSPQGREKLFF. CDR3 nucleotides: TGTGCCAGCAGCTCCCCACAGGGACGGGAAAAACTGTTTTTT.

CDR3 bases: TGCACCATTGGGTCAGGGGGCTCTGGAAACACCATATATTTT. Protein sequence: CTIGSGGSGNTIYF. V usage is TRBV29-1 and J usage is TRBJ1-3; 7 positions match TRBD1. The germline V gene encodes CDR1 SQVTM and CDR2 ANQGSEA. The CDR3 length is 14 residues.

This clonotype was seen repeatedly, ten times or more. V and J are TRBV29-1 and TRBJ2-5; TRBD2 aligns across 12 bases. Germline CDR1 reads SQVTM; CDR2 reads ANQGSEA. After removal of 5 bases from V and 3 bases from J, the junction contained 7 bases not matched to a gene. The CDR3 totals 15 residues. The CDR3: CSVSLLAGGKETQYF. For the CDR3, the DNA is TGCAGCGTTTCCCTGCTAGCGGGGGGGAAAGAGACCCAGTACTTC.

This clonotype was recorded at least ten times. V and J are TRBV7-3 and TRBJ2-2, with TRBD1 matching over 9 bases. V lost 5 bases and J lost 1; bases outside the gene matches: 5. The CDR3 sequence is 16 residues long. The V gene's germline CDR1 is SGHTA and CDR2 FQGTGA. CDR3 residues: CASSLPGQGNTGELFF. The CDR3, as DNA: TGTGCCAGCAGCCTCCCGGGACAGGGGAACACCGGGGAGCTGTTTTTT.

This clonotype was seen only a few times. The CDR3 region is CASRTGGGVNTEAFF. The CDR3 coding sequence is TGTGCCAGCAGGACTGGGGGGGGCGTGAACACTGAAGCTTTCTTT. V is TRBV7-9 and J is TRBJ1-1; tentatively, D is TRBD1 (6 bases). Trimming removed 6 bases at V and 0 bases at J, with 14 bases between. The CDR3 runs 15 residues. Germline assignment: CDR1 SEHNR and CDR2 FQNEAQ (reference sequence).

In the case of this clonotype: Because the CDR3 is missing its conserved closing phenylalanine or tryptophan, this is likely a read error. No DNA is shown, since the ends of the CDR3 on it are uncertain; the CDR3 is the one TCRdb lists. This rearrangement joins TRBV10-3 to TRBJ1-4; TRBD1, the D gene given by the table, was not confirmed from the DNA. Germline CDR1 ENHRY, CDR2 SYGVKD. Termini included, the CDR3 measures 8 amino acids. The CDR3 spells CAITSGGG.

The chain carries TRBV7-2 and TRBJ1-5, with D possibly being TRBD1 (6 bases). Germline V CDR1 and CDR2: SGHTA, FQGNSA. V was cut by 2 bases and J by 1 base, with 9 bases left in between. There are 15 residues in the CDR3. CDR3 DNA: TGTGCCAGCAGCTTACGGGACACCAGCAATCAGCCCCAGCATTTT. Protein: CASSLRDTSNQPQHF.